The 23 T cell receptor beta chains presented below share a single source sample, sequenced in a study of CD8+ T cells in alopecia areata. Extracted RNA was reverse transcribed into cDNA, the sequencing template. Some clones are missing from TCRdb's copy, which holds only in-frame ones; the method was immunoSEQ multiplex PCR. The repertoire holds about 190,000 clones, roughly three fifths seen once, with approximately 0.7% in the top ten. Described treatment: oral pan-JAK inhibitor, 5-10 mg twice daily. The specimen was CD4+ T cells sorted from blood, collected at week 4, from a patient treated with tofacitinib. Every receptor here comes from a human donor with alopecia areata.

This clone appeared a few times. CDR3 loop: CSVGTGSPSNVHEQYF. The DNA of the CDR3 is TGCAGCGTTGGGACAGGGAGCCCGAGCAACGTCCACGAGCAGTACTTC. The V gene is TRBV29-1, the J gene TRBJ2-5; 8 bases agree with TRBD1. The tail of the sequence fits TRBJ2-7 better, so the J call may be wrong. The CDR3 contains 16 residues. Germline CDR1 SQVTM, CDR2 ANQGSEA.

The V and J genes are TRBV29-1 and TRBJ1-5, with a tentative D call TRBD1 (5 bases). CDR1 SQVTM and CDR2 ANQGSEA come from the germline V gene. The CDR3 has 13 amino acids. V lost 3 bases and J 6 bases, leaving 12 bases between the germline ends. The CDR3 nucleotides are TGCAGCGTTGAGGCGGGGACGAGTCAGCCCCAGCATTTT. Protein product: CSVEAGTSQPQHF.

The chain recombines TRBV5-1 with TRBJ1-2; TRBD1 matches 7 bases. Losses at the gene ends were 1 base for V and 3 bases for J; bases not matched to a gene: 3. The CDR3 extends over 14 amino acids. Germline CDR1 reads SGHRS; CDR2 reads YFSETQ. As DNA, the CDR3 is TGCGCCAGCAGCTTGAAGACAGGGTACTATGGCTACACCTTC. This codes for CASSLKTGYYGYTF. Looking up the rest from reference TRBV5-1 and TRBJ1-2 gives the full variable domain: KAGVTQTPRYLIKTRGQQVTLSCSPISGHRSVSWYQQTPGQGLQFLFEYFSETQRNKGNFPGRFSGRQFSNSRSEMNVSTLELGDSALYLCASSLKTGYYGYTFGSGTRLTVV.

The chain carries TRBV25-1 and TRBJ2-1; TRBD2 is a possible D gene (7 bases). With 4 bases removed from V and 4 bases from J, the gap between germline ends came to 14 bases. The CDR3 sequence is 15 residues long. CDR1 is MGHDK, CDR2 SYGVNS, per germline. DNA of the CDR3: TGTGCCAGCAGTGCGGGGGCGGGGGTATACAATGAGCAGTTCTTC. It is translated as CASSAGAGVYNEQFF.

The V gene is TRBV4-1, the J gene TRBJ2-7; no firm D call. The CDR3 runs to 13 residues. The V and J ends lost 4 bases and 3 bases respectively, with 10 bases between them. Germline CDR1 and CDR2: MGHRA and YSYEKL. The CDR3 region is CASSLLGSYEQYF. The CDR3 DNA is TGCGCCAGCAGCCTTCTTGGCAGCTACGAGCAGTACTTC.

The chain links TRBV15 to TRBJ2-1; 9 bases map to TRBD2. CDR3 size: 15 residues. Per the germline V gene, CDR1 is LNHNV and CDR2 is YYDKDF (reference sequence). V lost 5 bases, J lost 4 bases, and 6 bases stayed unmatched. The CDR3 bases are TGTGCCACCAGCGGGGGACTAGCCGCTTACAATGAGCAGTTCTTC. It specifies CATSGGLAAYNEQFF.

On this clone itself: Within the sample, other DNA sequences also encode this same CDR3. The chain is built from TRBV30 and TRBJ1-5; perhaps TRBD1 as D (5 bases). The CDR3 totals 13 residues. Trimming left V 0 bases short and J 6 bases short, with 9 bases between. Germline CDR1 is GTSNPN and CDR2 is SVGIG (reference sequence). For the CDR3, the DNA is TGTGCCTGGAGTGTAAAGGGGAGTCAGCCCCAGCATTTT. Translation gives CAWSVKGSQPQHF.

This clone was seen more than once but under ten times. The chain has TRBV10-3 and TRBJ2-7; 7 positions match TRBD1. The germline V gene encodes CDR1 ENHRY and CDR2 SYGVKD. With V trimmed by 5 bases and J by 8 bases, 6 bases remained unmatched. The CDR3 spans 12 residues. The CDR3 is CAISYDRDKQYF. The DNA for the CDR3 is TGTGCCATCAGTTATGACAGGGACAAGCAGTACTTC.

The rearrangement uses TRBV28 and TRBJ1-2, with D possibly matching TRBD1 (5 bases). Germline values: CDR1 MDHEN, CDR2 SYDVKM. CDR3 length equals 14 residues. V was clipped by 3 bases and J by 7 bases, with 15 bases between them. The CDR3: CASSLVRERVGYTF. The CDR3 nucleotides are TGTGCCAGCAGTTTGGTCAGGGAGCGGGTTGGCTACACCTTC.

This clone has just a few counts. This rearrangement joins TRBV19 to TRBJ2-5, with TRBD1 matching 8 bases. CDR3 length equals 13 residues. In germline, CDR1 is LNHDA, CDR2 SQIVND (reference sequence). The V and J ends lost 6 bases and 6 bases, in that order; junction bases with no gene match: 6. The CDR3 bases are TGTGCCAGTAGCCGGGACAGGTTGCAGACCCAGTACTTC. Its translation is CASSRDRLQTQYF.

The rearrangement uses TRBV11-2 and TRBJ2-1; D unresolved. Per the germline V gene, CDR1 is SGHAT and CDR2 is FQNNGV. This CDR3 spans 13 amino acids. With 0 bases removed from V and 13 bases from J, the gap between germline ends came to 13 bases. In DNA, the CDR3 is TGTGCCAGCAGCTTAGATCGGGCGCCCCTCCAGTTCTTC. This codes for CASSLDRAPLQFF.

The chain recombines TRBV5-1 with TRBJ1-1, with D possibly TRBD1 on 5 matching bases. The CDR3 runs to 14 residues. Germline V CDR1 and CDR2: SGHRS, YFSETQ. V shed 0 bases and J shed 3 bases, with 9 bases lying between them. The CDR3 coding sequence is TGCGCCAGCAGCTTGGGCAGGGTAGACACTGAAGCTTTCTTT. Amino acid sequence: CASSLGRVDTEAFF. The full variable domain, its missing parts supplied by reference TRBV5-1 and TRBJ1-1, is KAGVTQTPRYLIKTRGQQVTLSCSPISGHRSVSWYQQTPGQGLQFLFEYFSETQRNKGNFPGRFSGRQFSNSRSEMNVSTLELGDSALYLCASSLGRVDTEAFFGQGTRLTVV.

This clone occurred a few times. This rearrangement joins TRBV19 to TRBJ2-4, with 14 positions matching TRBD2. This CDR3 has 12 residues. V gave up 8 bases and J gave up 16 bases; unmatched junction bases: 7. The germline CDR1 and CDR2 sequences are LNHDA and SQIVND (reference sequence). CDR3 residues: CASATSGRARYF. DNA of the CDR3: TGTGCCAGTGCGACTAGCGGGAGGGCCAGATACTTC.

This clone was seen a few times. The chain recombines TRBV29-1 with TRBJ1-2; D gene ambiguous. Germline loops: CDR1 SQVTM, CDR2 ANQGSEA. The ends were cut back, 8 bases at V and 6 bases at J, with 16 bases in the middle. The CDR3 runs to 12 residues. The DNA of the CDR3 is TGCAGCTTTCGGGGAGGGCTCAATGGCTACACCTTC. This gives the protein CSFRGGLNGYTF.

This clone was recorded only once. V is TRBV7-2 and J is TRBJ2-7, with D maybe TRBD1 (6 bases). This CDR3 spans 13 amino acids. Germline-derived CDR1 and CDR2 are SGHTA and FQGNSA. Between the trimmed V and J ends, which lost 5 bases and 2 bases, there was a span of 10 bases. DNA of the CDR3: TGTGCCAGCAGCCCCGACAGGCCCTACGAGCAGTACTTC. This translates into CASSPDRPYEQYF.

This sequence joins TRBV14 and TRBJ2-7; 7 positions match TRBD1. Germline V gene lookup returns CDR1 SGHDN and CDR2 FVKESK. V shed 5 bases, J shed 7 bases, and the junction held 8 bases outside the gene matches. The CDR3 extends over 13 amino acids. The CDR3 loop reads CASSSTGQREQYF. The CDR3 DNA is TGTGCCAGCAGCTCGACAGGGCAAAGGGAGCAGTACTTC.

This clone came up a few times. The CDR3, as DNA: TGTGCCAGCAGCTTAGAGAGGGGACAGGGCGGCGGCTACACCTTC. Translated, it gives CASSLERGQGGGYTF. V is TRBV13 and J is TRBJ1-2; TRBD1 aligns across 9 bases. Germline V gene sequence: CDR1 PRHDT, CDR2 FYEKMQ (reference sequence). The CDR3 sequence is 15 residues long. J was trimmed by 8 bases and V by 1 base; bases with no gene match: 8.

The V call is TRBV7-2, the J call TRBJ2-3, with a tentative D call TRBD2 (6 bases). CDR1 and CDR2 from the germline V gene are SGHTA and FQGNSA. This CDR3 spans 16 amino acids. V lost 4 bases to trimming and J lost 0 bases, with 14 bases between them. CDR3 in amino acids: CASSSLPGVSTDTQYF. CDR3 sequence (DNA): TGTGCCAGCAGCTCCCTTCCGGGAGTGAGCACAGATACGCAGTATTTT.

In its sample, this clone was seen once. The chain employs TRBV5-1 and TRBJ2-2; D perhaps matches TRBD1 (5 bases). This CDR3 spans 13 amino acids. Trimming removed 6 bases at V and 7 bases at J, with 13 bases between. Germline V gene data show CDR1 as SGHRS and CDR2 as YFSETQ. The CDR3 loop reads CASTTRANGELFF. The CDR3 DNA is TGCGCCAGCACCACCAGGGCTAACGGGGAGCTGTTTTTT.

This chain links TRBV29-1 with TRBJ2-5; D may correspond to TRBD1 or TRBD2 (5 bases each). There are 12 residues in the CDR3. Germline assignment: CDR1 SQVTM and CDR2 ANQGSEA. The CDR3 DNA sequence: TGCAGTCTCCGGGACGGTGAAGAGACCCAGTACTTC. It encodes CSLRDGEETQYF.

The genes are TRBV4-1 and TRBJ2-1, with no clear D. The V end lost 1 base, the J end lost 5 bases, and 9 bases lay between the germline ends. Per germline, CDR1 MGHRA and CDR2 YSYEKL. The CDR3 covers 14 residues. The DNA of the CDR3 is TGCGCCAGCAGCCAAGTTTGGACCGACAATGAGCAGTTCTTC. This translates into CASSQVWTDNEQFF.

This clone was counted between two and nine times. The chain is built from TRBV2 and TRBJ2-3, with a tentative D call TRBD1 (5 bases). Trimming cost V 7 bases and J 9 bases, with 23 bases left between them. The CDR3 length is 15 residues. The V gene's germline CDR1 is SNHLY and CDR2 FYNNEI. The CDR3 sequence: CASNGLAGRQGTQYF. The CDR3, as DNA: TGTGCCAGCAATGGGTTGGCAGGGCGCCAAGGGACGCAGTATTTT.

This chain uses TRBV27 with TRBJ2-2, with 10 nucleotides matching TRBD2. This CDR3 has 15 amino acids. Germline V gene sequence: CDR1 MNHEY, CDR2 SMNVEV (reference sequence). Trimming took 4 bases from V and 3 from J; bases not matched to a gene: 2. This CDR3 reads CASSSSGSDTGELFF. The CDR3 nucleotides read TGTGCCAGCAGTTCTAGCGGGAGTGACACCGGGGAGCTGTTTTTT.